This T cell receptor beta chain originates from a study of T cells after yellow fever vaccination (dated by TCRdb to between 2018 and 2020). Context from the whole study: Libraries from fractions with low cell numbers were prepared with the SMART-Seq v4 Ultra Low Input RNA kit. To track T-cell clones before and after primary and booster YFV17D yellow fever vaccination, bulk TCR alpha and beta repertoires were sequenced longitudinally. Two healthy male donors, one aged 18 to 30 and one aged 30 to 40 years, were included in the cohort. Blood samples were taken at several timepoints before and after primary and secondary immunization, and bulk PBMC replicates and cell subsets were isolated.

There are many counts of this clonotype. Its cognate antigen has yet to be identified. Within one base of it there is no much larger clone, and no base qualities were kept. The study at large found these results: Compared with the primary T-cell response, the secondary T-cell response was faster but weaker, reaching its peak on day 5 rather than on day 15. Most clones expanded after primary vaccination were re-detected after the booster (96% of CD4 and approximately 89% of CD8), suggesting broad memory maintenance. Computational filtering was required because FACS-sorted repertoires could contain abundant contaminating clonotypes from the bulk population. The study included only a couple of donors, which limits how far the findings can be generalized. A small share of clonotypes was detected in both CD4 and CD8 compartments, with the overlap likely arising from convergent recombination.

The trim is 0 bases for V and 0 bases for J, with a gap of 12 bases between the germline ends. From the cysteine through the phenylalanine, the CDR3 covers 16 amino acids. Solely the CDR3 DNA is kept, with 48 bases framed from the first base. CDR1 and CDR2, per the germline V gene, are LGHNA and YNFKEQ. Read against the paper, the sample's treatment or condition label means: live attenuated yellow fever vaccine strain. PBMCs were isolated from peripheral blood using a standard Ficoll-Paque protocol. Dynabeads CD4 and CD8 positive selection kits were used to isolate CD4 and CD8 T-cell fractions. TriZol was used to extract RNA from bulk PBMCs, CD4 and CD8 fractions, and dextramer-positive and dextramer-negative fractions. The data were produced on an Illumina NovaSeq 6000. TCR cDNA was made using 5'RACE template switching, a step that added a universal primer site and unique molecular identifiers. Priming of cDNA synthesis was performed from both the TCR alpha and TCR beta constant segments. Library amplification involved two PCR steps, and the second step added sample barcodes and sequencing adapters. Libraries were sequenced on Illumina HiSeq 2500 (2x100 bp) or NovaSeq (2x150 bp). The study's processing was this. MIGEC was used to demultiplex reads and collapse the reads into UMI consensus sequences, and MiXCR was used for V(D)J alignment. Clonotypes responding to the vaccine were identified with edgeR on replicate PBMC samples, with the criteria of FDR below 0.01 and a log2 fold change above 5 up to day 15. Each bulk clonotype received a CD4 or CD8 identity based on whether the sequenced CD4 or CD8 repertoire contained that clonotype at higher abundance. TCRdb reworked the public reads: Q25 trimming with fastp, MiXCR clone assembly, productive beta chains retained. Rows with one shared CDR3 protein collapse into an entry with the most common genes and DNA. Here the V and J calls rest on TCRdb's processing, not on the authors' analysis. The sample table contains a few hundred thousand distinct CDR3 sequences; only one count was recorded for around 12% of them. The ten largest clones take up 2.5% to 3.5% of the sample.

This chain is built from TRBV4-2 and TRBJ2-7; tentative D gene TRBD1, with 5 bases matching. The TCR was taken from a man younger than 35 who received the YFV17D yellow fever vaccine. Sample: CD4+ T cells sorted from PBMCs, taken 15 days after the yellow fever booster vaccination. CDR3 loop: CASSQDLTAGSYEQYF. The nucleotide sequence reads TGTGCCAGCAGCCAAGATCTGACAGCAGGCTCCTACGAGCAGTACTTC.